This TCR beta chain is from a study of naive and memory T cell subsets. CDR1 SNHLY and CDR2 FYNNEI come from the germline V gene. J lost 7 bases, V lost 5 bases, and 8 bases had no gene match. The CDR3 extends over 15 amino acids. Concerning this clonotype: Its antigen is currently unknown.

The beta constant-region primer was an equimolar mix of two oligonucleotides covering TRBC1 and TRBC2. Ligated cDNA was amplified by four rounds of PCR with nested alpha and beta constant-region primers and SP2. Using its own MiXCR run on the UMI-ligation and nested PCR reads, TCRdb lists one record per CDR3 protein. The table includes about 150,000 distinct CDR3 sequences, 22% detected once. Study outcomes and limitations: Naive repertoires, especially CD8, held a few larger clonotypes, possibly memory cells re-expressing CD45RA. Naive and memory repertoire findings lacked a ground truth for validation. Naive and memory subsets had different power law exponents for TCR abundance.

CMV status came from CD4+ T cell IFNgamma after overnight CMV lysate stimulation of fresh PBMCs. This TCR was recovered from a human donor in good health. The sample comprised naive CD4+ T cells from blood. The chain has TRBV2 and TRBJ1-2; 12 bases match TRBD1. The CDR3 here is CASSLQGQGAIGYTF. CDR3 nucleotide sequence: TGTGCCAGCAGTCTCCAGGGACAGGGGGCTATTGGCTACACCTTC. Combining the CDR3 with reference TRBV2 and TRBJ1-2 gives the whole variable domain EPEVTQTPSHQVTQMGQEVILRCVPISNHLYFYWYRQILGQKVEFLVSFYNNEISEKSEIFDDQFSVERPDGSNFTLKIRSTKLEDSAMYFCASSLQGQGAIGYTFGSGTRLTVV.